The entry that follows covers one T cell receptor (beta chain) sequence. This CDR3 is 14 amino acids long. Per germline, CDR1 GTSNPN and CDR2 SVGIG (reference sequence). The V end lost 2 bases, the J end lost 2 bases, and 13 bases lay between the germline ends. The method was immunoSEQ multiplex PCR; TCRdb's version includes in-frame clones alone and lacks a portion of them. The table includes roughly 300,000 clones, roughly nine tenths detected once. The data belong to a study of blood T cell repertoires in COVID-19. Sequencing used peripheral blood. The chain recombines TRBV30 with TRBJ2-7; D perhaps matches TRBD2 (5 bases). The sequence was collected from a woman aged 25 to 39 with COVID-19, enrolled during active disease. The CDR3 DNA is TGTGCCTGGAGTAGCGGACTGGGAGCCTACGAGCAGTACTTC. It encodes CAWSSGLGAYEQYF.